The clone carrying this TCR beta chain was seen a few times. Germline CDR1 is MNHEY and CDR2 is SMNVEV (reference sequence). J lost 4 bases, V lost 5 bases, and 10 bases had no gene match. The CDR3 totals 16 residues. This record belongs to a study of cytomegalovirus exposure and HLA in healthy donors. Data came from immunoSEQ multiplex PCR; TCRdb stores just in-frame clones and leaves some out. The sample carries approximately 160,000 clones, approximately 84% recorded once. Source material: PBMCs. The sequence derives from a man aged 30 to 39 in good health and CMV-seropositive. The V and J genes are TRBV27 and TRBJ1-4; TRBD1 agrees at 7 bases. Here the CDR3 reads CASSRRQGAYNEKLFF. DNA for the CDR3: TGTGCCAGCAGTCGACGACAGGGCGCCTATAATGAAAAACTGTTTTTT.